The next 13 T cell receptor beta chains were all read from a single sample in a study of T cell repertoires in cytomegalovirus infection. TCRdb re-called the reads with MiXCR, one entry per CDR3 protein. The profile shows roughly 320,000 distinct CDR3 sequences, roughly 9.5% of them singletons. The sequenced sample was PBMCs. The source is a human donor in good health (CMV status not recorded). Some clones in this sample may be carry-over from other donors' samples.

The chain couples TRBV20-1 to TRBJ2-7; a possible D gene is TRBD1 (6 bases). The CDR3 runs to 15 residues. The germline V gene encodes CDR1 DFQATT and CDR2 SNEGSKA (reference sequence). Trimming pared 0 bases from V and 2 bases from J, leaving 14 bases between. CDR3 protein: CSARDGQGYPYEQYF. In nucleotides, the CDR3 is TGCAGTGCTAGAGATGGGCAGGGGTACCCCTACGAGCAGTACTTC.

A few counts support this clonotype. The chain couples TRBV18 to TRBJ1-1; D remains ambiguous. V gave up 2 bases and J gave up 1 base, with 11 bases separating them. Germline V CDR1 and CDR2: KGHSH, LQKENI. The CDR3 contains 15 residues. For the CDR3, the DNA is TGTGCCAGCTCACCAGAAATTGCAGGGAACACTGAAGCTTTCTTT. It translates to CASSPEIAGNTEAFF.

This clonotype was counted many times. The chain joins TRBV7-2 to TRBJ2-6; 10 bases are shared with TRBD2. The junction had 6 bases not matched to a gene; V was cut back by 5 bases and J by 2 bases. Germline CDR1 is SGHTA and CDR2 is FQGNSA. There are 17 residues in the CDR3. CDR3 coding DNA: TGTGCCAGCAGCCCCGGGACTAGCGCCCCTGGGGCCAACGTCCTGACTTTC. It yields the protein CASSPGTSAPGANVLTF. Complete variable domain (other parts from reference TRBV7-2 and TRBJ2-6): GAGVSQSPSNKVTEKGKDVELRCDPISGHTALYWYRQSLGQGLEFLIYFQGNSAPDKSGLPSDRFSAERTGGSVSTLTIQRTQQEDSAVYLCASSPGTSAPGANVLTFGAGSRLTVL.

The chain carries TRBV12-3 or TRBV12-4 and TRBJ1-4, with a possible D match to TRBD1 (6 bases). The CDR3 contains 14 residues. V was pared by 3 bases and J by 7 bases, with 12 bases between. The CDR3: CASSLGGASEKLFF. As DNA, the CDR3 is TGTGCCAGCAGTTTGGGGGGCGCGAGTGAAAAACTGTTTTTT.

The chain couples TRBV27 to TRBJ2-1; TRBD2 matches 14 bases. Germline V gene data show CDR1 as MNHEY and CDR2 as SMNVEV (reference sequence). The CDR3 contains 19 residues. Unmatched junction bases numbered 6, after V lost 2 bases and J lost 0 bases. The CDR3 is CASSLRTSGGPSSYNEQFF. Here the CDR3 DNA reads TGTGCCAGCAGTTTAAGGACTAGCGGGGGGCCTAGCTCCTACAATGAGCAGTTCTTC.

The chain links TRBV5-8 to TRBJ2-3, with TRBD2 identical over 15 bases. The CDR3 loop spans 19 amino acids. Per the germline V gene, CDR1 is SGHTS and CDR2 is YDEGEE. V shed 1 base and J 0 bases; nucleotides not matched to a gene: 6. The CDR3 coding sequence is TGTGCCAGCAGCTTGCAGGGGACTAGCGGGAGGCCTAGCACAGATACGCAGTATTTT. Amino acid sequence: CASSLQGTSGRPSTDTQYF. Full variable domain (outside the CDR3, taken from reference TRBV5-8 and TRBJ2-3): EAGVTQSPTHLIKTRGQQATLRCSPISGHTSVYWYQQALGLGLQFLLWYDEGEERNRGNFPPRFSGRQFPNYSSELNVNALELEDSALYLCASSLQGTSGRPSTDTQYFGPGTRLTVL.

This clonotype appeared many times. One end of the junction varies from germline; a read error may be responsible. The V call is TRBV7-2, the J call TRBJ2-7; no clear D gene. Germline values: CDR1 SGHTA, CDR2 FQGNSA. The CDR3 is made up of 13 amino acids. Written as DNA, the CDR3 is TGTGCCACCAGCACAAGGCAGTTCTACGAGCAGTACTTC. It is translated as CATSTRQFYEQYF.

V is TRBV4-1 and J is TRBJ2-1; 7 bases fit TRBD2. Germline V gives CDR1 MGHRA, CDR2 YSYEKL. V was pared by 3 bases and J by 8 bases, with 19 bases of the junction left unmatched. The CDR3 has 18 residues. The CDR3 loop is CASSHGGLDGIRADEQFF. The CDR3 DNA follows: TGCGCCAGCAGCCACGGGGGGTTAGACGGGATCCGGGCGGATGAGCAGTTCTTC.

This clonotype was detected ten times or more. V and J are TRBV24-1 and TRBJ2-3; no firm D call. Per germline, CDR1 KGHDR and CDR2 SFDVKD. The CDR3 sequence is 17 residues long. Deletions cut 4 bases from V and 0 bases from J, with 16 bases between. For the CDR3, the DNA is TGTGCCACCAGTGACATGTCAGGTGACACTAGCACAGATACGCAGTATTTT. This translates into CATSDMSGDTSTDTQYF.

The chain has TRBV5-1 and TRBJ2-7, with a tentative D call TRBD2 (6 bases). The ends were cut back, 0 bases at V and 5 bases at J, with 12 bases in the middle. The CDR3 has 14 residues. The germline CDR1 and CDR2 sequences are SGHRS and YFSETQ. The CDR3 reads CASSLVRGEDEQYF. The CDR3 DNA reads as TGCGCCAGCAGCTTGGTCCGAGGGGAGGACGAGCAGTACTTC. Supplemented by reference TRBV5-1 and TRBJ2-7, the full variable domain reads KAGVTQTPRYLIKTRGQQVTLSCSPISGHRSVSWYQQTPGQGLQFLFEYFSETQRNKGNFPGRFSGRQFSNSRSEMNVSTLELGDSALYLCASSLVRGEDEQYFGPGTRLTVT.

This chain links TRBV14 with TRBJ2-7; D not resolved. This CDR3 comprises 16 residues. Trimming stripped 0 bases from V and 1 base from J, with 13 bases between. The germline gives CDR1 SGHDN, CDR2 FVKESK. CDR3 protein: CASSQDSPRRSYEQYF. As DNA, the CDR3 is TGTGCCAGCAGCCAAGATTCCCCCAGGAGATCCTACGAGCAGTACTTC.

This clonotype was seen at least ten times. The chain recombines TRBV7-2 with TRBJ2-7; weak D call: TRBD2 (5 bases). Looked up from germline, CDR1 is SGHTA and CDR2 is FQGNSA. This CDR3 region has 15 residues. Trimming pared 2 bases from V and 2 bases from J, leaving 13 bases between. CDR3 DNA: TGTGCCAGCAGCTTAATGGGAGTCGGTGCCTACGAGCAGTACTTC. Protein: CASSLMGVGAYEQYF.

This clonotype was observed a few times. The chain couples TRBV23-1 to TRBJ1-5; 7 bases map to TRBD1. TRBV23-1 is known as an ORF, though its function is uncertain. Trimming cost V 0 bases and J 0 bases; bases outside gene matches: 5. The CDR3 sequence is 17 residues long. CDR3 sequence: CASSQSDRPHSNQPQHF. CDR3 DNA sequence: TGCGCCAGCAGTCAATCGGACAGGCCACATAGCAATCAGCCCCAGCATTTT.